A selection of T cell receptor beta chains follows, all from one sample in a study of early T cells in non-severe SARS-CoV-2 infection. TCRdb analysed the 5' RACE reads with MiXCR anew, one entry per CDR3 protein. The table lists some 75,000 distinct CDR3 sequences, approximately 14% of them singletons. The material sequenced was whole blood. The receptors shown here come from an adult who was a healthcare worker with PCR-confirmed SARS-CoV-2 infection or an uninfected control (not recorded which). Each CDR3 is given with its conserved first and last residue. D genes are given only for firm matches. Not all rows give a size; the values are once, few, many and, for expanded clones, a class.

abundance	v_gene	d_gene	j_gene	CDR3nt	CDR3aa
-	TRBV28	-	TRBJ2-4	TGTGCCAGCAGTTCATCGGGGGGCCGTAGCATTCAGTACTTC	CASSSSGGRSIQYF
-	TRBV7-2	-	TRBJ2-3	TGTGCCAGCAGCAGAGTTACAGATACGCAGTATTTT	CASSRVTDTQYF
many	TRBV5-1	-	TRBJ1-1	TGCGCCAGCAGCTTGTTAACTGGGGAAGGATCGACTGAAGCTTTCTTT	CASSLLTGEGSTEAFF
many	TRBV7-2	-	TRBJ2-2	TGTGCCAGCAGCGCGGGGGCCCCGTTCTTTACCGGGGAGCTGTTTTTT	CASSAGAPFFTGELFF
few	TRBV4-3	TRBD2	TRBJ2-7	TGCGCCAGCAGCCACAGACTAGCGGGGGGATACGAGCAGTACTTC	CASSHRLAGGYEQYF
-	TRBV29-1	-	TRBJ2-7	TGCAGCGTCCGTACAGGGGGGGTCGACGAGCAGTACTTC	CSVRTGGVDEQYF
many	TRBV20-1	-	TRBJ2-3	TGCAGTGCTACTCTGGTTGGGGGACAAAATACGCAGTATTTT	CSATLVGGQNTQYF
many	TRBV27	TRBD1	TRBJ2-7	TGTGCCAGCAGACGACAGGGGAGCTCCTACGAGCAGTACTTC	CASRRQGSSYEQYF
many	TRBV3-1	-	TRBJ1-6	TGTGCCAGCAGCCAAGAGGGCTCACCCCTCCACTTT	CASSQEGSPLHF
-	TRBV21-1	-	TRBJ2-1	TGTGCCAGCAGCAAAGGAGGGGGCGAGTGTGTCTTATCCTACAATGAGCAGTTCTTC	CASSKGGGECVLSYNEQFF
many	TRBV7-2	-	TRBJ1-6	TGTGCCAGCAGCTCGGGCCCCCAATTCACCCTCCACTTT	CASSSGPQFTLHF
few	TRBV5-1	-	TRBJ1-3	TGCGCCAGTTGCCAAGACGCTGGCGGAAACACCATATATTTT	CASCQDAGGNTIYF
-	TRBV4-3	TRBD2	TRBJ2-2	TGCGCCAGCAGCCAAGATGCGGGGGTATGGGGCGGGGAGCTGTTTTTT	CASSQDAGVWGGELFF
many	TRBV9	-	TRBJ2-7	TGTGCCAGCAGCGTAGGTTCGGACAGTACATACGAGCAGTACTTC	CASSVGSDSTYEQYF
many	TRBV20-1	-	TRBJ1-2	TGCAGTGCCCCGCCACGTCAAAACTATGGCTACACCTTC	CSAPPRQNYGYTF
-	TRBV11-2	-	TRBJ2-1	TGTGCCAGCAGCCCCCCGTTGGGAGCGACTACCTACAATGAGCAGTTCTTC	CASSPPLGATTYNEQFF